This T cell receptor (beta chain) derives from a study of shared clonotypes between healthy human individuals (dated by TCRdb to 2018 to 2021). Concerning the study at large: The cohort included three men and a couple of women between 18 and 49 years of age. Per donor, three plates each were used for CD4 naive and CD4 memory, two for CD8 naive, and one for CD8 memory. To estimate repertoire size and how much clonotypes are shared between individuals, the study performed deep sequencing of blood TCR repertoires from a few healthy adults. Libraries were prepared and TCR repertoires were sequenced by different laboratories using diverse techniques, in order to increase sequencing depth and limit assay-specific biases. Between about 0.85 and 10 billion PBMCs per donor were obtained by leukapheresis.

The donors were healthy, HIV-negative adults with no recently reported acute infections or vaccinations. All donors were Caucasian adults living in Nashville, Tennessee, USA. CD4+ T cells were enriched by magnetic negative selection, after which naive cells were positively selected on CD45RA and the negative fraction was taken as the memory subset. Blood was collected by leukapheresis, and PBMCs were isolated by Ficoll-Histopaque density gradient centrifugation and then cryopreserved in liquid nitrogen vapor phase. Purity and quantity of every magnetically sorted T cell population were checked by analytical flow cytometry. Genomic DNA was isolated from every sorted fraction and measured by UV absorbance on a Nanodrop 2000c. Here V drops 4 bases and J drops 4 bases, and the junction holds 1 base not matched to any gene. From the cysteine through the phenylalanine, the CDR3 covers 14 amino acids. The entry retains the CDR3 DNA only, 42 bases that are in frame from base 1. For CDR1 and CDR2, the germline V gene lists SGHVS and FQNEAQ.

With regard to this clone: Its antigen remains unidentified. It has no much larger one-base neighbor in the sample; base qualities were not kept.

What the work shows at the level of the full study, not this receptor alone: Sampling was limited to blood, and TCR repertoires in tissue likely differ from TCR repertoires in blood. Based on pairwise subsampling, the degree of clonotype sharing among donors was expected to be affected by sequencing depth. Naive subsets generally had larger estimated clonotype richness than memory subsets did. Rarefaction of sorted-subset datasets indicated incomplete sequencing despite the large sequencing depth. Higher generation probabilities were observed for clonotypes shared by all four sorted-subset donors than for non-shared clonotypes. The small number of donors limited the genetic and exposure-history diversity represented. Roughly 5% of naive CD4, roughly 3.5% of naive CD8, around 2.3% of memory CD4, and around 0.4% of memory CD8 clonotypes were shared across a few donors.

Using the deep immunoSEQ assay, TCR CDR3 regions were amplified from genomic DNA by multiplex PCR. For each cell subset, the extracted genomic DNA was distributed evenly across all wells of several immunoSEQ 96-well plates, and each plate served as one replicate. For sorted subsets, 200 to 250 ng of genomic DNA, equivalent to some 30,000 T cell genomes, went into each replicate PCR. Purified libraries were quantified with a Qubit 3.0 fluorometer, sized on a Bioanalyzer 2100, and re-quantified with the KAPA Library Quantification kit. Each immunoSEQ 96-well plate was sequenced on its own single-read 150-cycle Illumina NextSeq 550 flow cell. In the paper's pipeline: Because the immunoSEQ output included only junctional sequences and no quality scores, the filtering could not be the same as the filtering used for full-length reads. Sequences were annotated with PyIR, a Python wrapper for IgBLAST v1.9, and V/J genes and CDR3 were assigned using IMGT germline references. Reads with weak V/J assignments (E-value above 1e-6), missing CDR3, stop codons, out-of-frame junctions, or ambiguous translated residues were removed. V3J clonotypes were defined as sequences sharing an identical inferred V gene, J gene, and CDR3 amino acid sequence. Percentage overlap between repertoires was calculated by dividing the number of shared unique clonotypes by the size of the smaller repertoire. Repertoire richness was assessed with RTK rarefaction, the Chao1 estimator, and Recon v2.1 estimates of unobserved clonotypes. OLGA was used to compute generation probabilities for all TCRbeta clonotypes that the gDNA method yielded from a few donors. TCRdb stores this immuneACCESS table with in-frame sequences only. Part of the clones is absent; in the studies checked, under half of the shortfall reflects unresolved V genes, and no reason is known for the rest. V, J and clone size reflect that table, while D and trimming were determined from the DNA. The table for this sample lists around 1.5 million clones; approximately 98% of them were counted only once. Roughly 0.4% of the sample goes to the ten largest clones.

Input material: naive CD4+ T cells sorted from blood. Reading the label with the study, this specimen's cell subset or site is: CD45RA+ positively selected. The receptor chain draws on TRBV7-8 and TRBJ2-1, and 10 junctional nucleotides match TRBD2. The sequence derives from a man younger than 45 in good health. The CDR3 loop reads CASSSSGSYNEQFF. The DNA reads TGTGCCAGCAGCTCTAGCGGGAGTTACAATGAGCAGTTCTTC.